This TCR beta chain was recovered during a study of blood T cell repertoires in COVID-19 (dated by TCRdb to the early 2020s). Context from the whole study: Collaborator samples came from the United States, Italy and Spain and covered acute and convalescent phases of COVID-19. The repertoires were made available in a free public database intended to serve as a resource for research on the immune response to SARS-CoV-2. The prospective study material was composed of cDNA or gDNA derived from T cells, B-cell-depleted T cells, or PBMCs. Where available, HLA class I and class II types were obtained from metadata supplied by the sample provider rather than from assay-based typing. Deeply sampled blood TCRbeta repertoires from subjects exposed to, actively infected with, or recovered from COVID-19 were included in the dataset. The sample metadata nearly always contained a de-identified subject ID, COVID-19 status, age in years and sex. The samples were drawn from two sources: the first 160 participants of the ongoing ImmuneRACE study, and 1,000 to 1,500 subjects contributed by 6 global collaborators.

Regarding this clone: Its antigen remains unidentified. No quality values exist for individual bases; no much larger clone is one base distant.

Points the paper makes about the study in general: Clinical and demographic metadata were provided uncurated, with the amount varying by source and participant.

The immunoSEQ Assay, a bias-controlled multiplex PCR, was used to amplify TCRbeta CDR3 regions from genomic DNA. As for the authors' bioinformatics: The number of nucleated cells in each sample was estimated from the amplification of reference gene primers within the assay. To quantify the absolute abundance of each unique TCRbeta CDR3 rearrangement, sequence reads were collapsed and filtered. For each sample, productive Simpson clonality was calculated as the square root of Simpson's diversity index across productive rearrangements. TCRdb retrieved this table from immuneACCESS and kept in-frame rearrangements only. Not all clones are present; in checked studies, unresolved V genes account for under half, and no reason is known for the remainder. The V and J calls and the clone size are those of that table, but D and trimming were determined from the DNA. The sample has approximately 300,000 clones on record, more than 80% of them singletons. The top ten hold about 7% of the sample.

The V end gives up 8 bases and the J end 3 bases, leaving 9 bases in the junction not matched to a gene. The CDR3 runs 14 residues from the cysteine to the phenylalanine. Only CDR3 DNA remains: 42 bases, in frame from the first base. The germline V gene encodes CDR1 MDHEN and CDR2 SYDVKM. At one collaborating source in Seattle, patients were enrolled during active infection and were followed longitudinally through the course of disease. Whole blood was collected in K2EDTA tubes by collaborating institutions according to the institutions' own protocols. For TCRbeta analysis, collaborators shipped samples in one of three forms: frozen whole blood, isolated PBMCs, or DNA extracted from either of those sample types.

The sequenced sample was peripheral blood. This receptor was obtained from a woman under 40 with COVID-19, enrolled during active disease. The sequence joins TRBV28 to TRBJ2-7; a stretch of 8 junction bases matches TRBD1. The CDR3 protein is CASGPGQVYYEQYF. The nucleotide sequence reads TGTGCCAGCGGCCCGGGACAGGTTTACTACGAGCAGTACTTC.